The clone carrying this T cell receptor beta chain has only one observation. This entry is derived from a study of OX40 agonist ivuxolimab in advanced cancers. CDR1 and CDR2 (germline): MDHEN, SYDVKM. CDR3 length equals 13 residues. Using immunoSEQ multiplex PCR, the repertoire was profiled, and TCRdb retains in-frame clones only, with some absent. The sample gives approximately 89,000 clones, roughly 85% of which show up once; under 0.55% is in the top ten. The clonotype was recovered from an adult with an advanced solid tumor such as melanoma, head and neck, liver or kidney cancer. This sequence joins TRBV28 and TRBJ2-5; D tentatively fits TRBD1 or TRBD2 (5 bases each). Sequences were derived from CD4+ or CD8+ T cells sorted from blood, sampled in a trial of the OX40 agonist ivuxolimab. The CDR3 spells CASSRGREETQYF. The CDR3 DNA is TGTGCATCTAGCCGGGGCAGGGAAGAGACCCAGTACTTC.